Below, one T cell receptor beta chain is given with its context. The data originate from a study of T cells after yellow fever vaccination. The overall study: When fractions had low cell numbers, they were prepared with SMART-Seq v4 Ultra Low Input.

For TCR, cDNA came from 5'RACE template switching, which added a universal primer site and UMIs. MiXCR, applied by TCRdb to the 5' RACE reads, yields one record per CDR3 protein. Altogether around 100,000 distinct CDR3 sequences are present, roughly 5.8% being singletons, with the ten largest covering roughly two fifths. This specimen consisted of CD8+ T cells sorted from PBMCs, obtained 10 days after the yellow fever booster vaccination. This TCR was sampled from a man younger than 30 who received the YFV17D yellow fever vaccine.

This CDR3 is CASSPGSPVQETQYF. The CDR3 nucleotides read TGTGCCAGCAGTCCCGGGTCGCCGGTCCAAGAGACCCAGTACTTC. This chain connects TRBV12-3 or TRBV12-4 to TRBJ2-5; D unresolved. V lost 5 bases to trimming and J lost 1 base, with 14 bases between them. The CDR3 is 15 amino acids.